These T cell receptor beta chains were read from a single sample in a study of cytomegalovirus exposure and HLA in healthy donors. The data were produced by immunoSEQ multiplex PCR, yet TCRdb's version contains in-frame clones alone and is incomplete. Counted here are about 240,000 clones, approximately 86% occurring once; the ten biggest clones make up around 1.3%. Source material: PBMCs. Every receptor here comes from a woman younger than 45 in good health and CMV-seropositive. The CDR3 runs from the conserved cysteine through the conserved F or W. The D gene is left open where the match is weak. Clone size is given for some rows only: seen once, a few or many times, or a class if the clone is expanded.

cdr3_aa: CASGPGKKNSYEQYF
cdr3_nt: TGTGCTAGTGGTCCCGGTAAGAAAAACTCCTACGAGCAGTACTTC
v_call: TRBV12-5
clone_size: -
d_call: -
j_call: TRBJ2-7

cdr3_aa: CASSSIGQETDTQYF
cdr3_nt: TGTGCCAGCAGCTCTATTGGACAGGAGACAGATACGCAGTATTTT
v_call: TRBV11-3
clone_size: -
d_call: TRBD1
j_call: TRBJ2-3

cdr3_aa: CASSRVLSYEQYF
cdr3_nt: TGTGCCAGCTCCCGGGTTCTATCCTACGAGCAGTACTTC
v_call: TRBV19
clone_size: -
d_call: -
j_call: TRBJ2-7

cdr3_aa: CASSLYLASAYEQYF
cdr3_nt: TGTGCCAGCAGTTTATATTTAGCCAGTGCCTACGAGCAGTACTTC
v_call: TRBV28
clone_size: -
d_call: -
j_call: TRBJ2-7

cdr3_aa: CASSYSIARANYGYTF
cdr3_nt: TGTGCCAGCAGTTACTCCATTGCACGAGCTAACTATGGCTACACCTTC
v_call: TRBV6-5
clone_size: -
d_call: -
j_call: TRBJ1-2

cdr3_aa: CASRASSGSTDTQYF
cdr3_nt: TGTGCCAGCAGGGCAAGTAGCGGGAGCACAGATACGCAGTATTTT
v_call: TRBV6-1
clone_size: -
d_call: TRBD2
j_call: TRBJ2-3

cdr3_aa: CAWSDVSQAGGNTEAFF
cdr3_nt: TGTGCCTGGAGTGACGTTTCCCAGGCAGGAGGCAACACTGAAGCTTTCTTT
v_call: TRBV30
clone_size: -
d_call: -
j_call: TRBJ1-1

cdr3_aa: CASSMSGNYGYTF
cdr3_nt: TGTGCCAGTAGTATGTCGGGGAACTATGGCTACACCTTC
v_call: TRBV19
clone_size: -
d_call: -
j_call: TRBJ1-2

cdr3_aa: CASSGQYSGNTIYF
cdr3_nt: TGTGCCAGCAGTGGACAGTACTCTGGAAACACCATATATTTT
v_call: TRBV25-1
clone_size: -
d_call: -
j_call: TRBJ1-3

cdr3_aa: CSAPNRAEQYF
cdr3_nt: TGCAGTGCTCCTAACAGGGCCGAGCAGTACTTC
v_call: TRBV20-1
clone_size: -
d_call: -
j_call: TRBJ2-7

cdr3_aa: CAWSVTGTRAKNIQYF
cdr3_nt: TGTGCCTGGAGTGTGACAGGGACGAGAGCCAAAAACATTCAGTACTTC
v_call: TRBV30
clone_size: -
d_call: TRBD1
j_call: TRBJ2-4

cdr3_aa: CASSTGTGYDQPQHF
cdr3_nt: TGTGCCAGCAGCACCGGGACAGGGTATGATCAGCCCCAGCATTTT
v_call: TRBV7-8
clone_size: -
d_call: TRBD1
j_call: TRBJ1-5

cdr3_aa: CASSKGGHQETQYF
cdr3_nt: TGTGCCAGTAGTAAGGGGGGGCACCAAGAGACCCAGTACTTC
v_call: TRBV19
clone_size: -
d_call: -
j_call: TRBJ2-5

cdr3_aa: CASSATSTDTQYF
cdr3_nt: TGTGCCAGCAGCGCGACTAGCACAGATACGCAGTATTTT
v_call: TRBV9
clone_size: -
d_call: -
j_call: TRBJ2-3

cdr3_aa: CATGKGTGSTDTQYF
cdr3_nt: TGTGCCACAGGAAAAGGGACTGGTAGCACAGATACGCAGTATTTT
v_call: TRBV19
clone_size: -
d_call: -
j_call: TRBJ2-3

cdr3_aa: CASSQGTVSYEQYF
cdr3_nt: TGCGCCAGCAGCCAAGGGACAGTCTCCTACGAGCAGTACTTC
v_call: TRBV5-1
clone_size: -
d_call: TRBD1
j_call: TRBJ2-7

cdr3_aa: CASSVLAGPNEQFF
cdr3_nt: TGTGCCAGTAGTGTCCTAGCGGGACCCAATGAGCAGTTCTTC
v_call: TRBV19
clone_size: once
d_call: TRBD2
j_call: TRBJ2-1

cdr3_aa: CASSMTSGRDYEQYF
cdr3_nt: TGTGCCAGTAGCATGACTAGCGGGAGAGATTACGAGCAGTACTTC
v_call: TRBV19
clone_size: once
d_call: TRBD2
j_call: TRBJ2-7

cdr3_aa: CASSDGQGAPHEQYF
cdr3_nt: TGCGCCAGCAGTGACGGACAGGGGGCCCCCCACGAGCAGTACTTC
v_call: TRBV5-1
clone_size: -
d_call: TRBD1
j_call: TRBJ2-7

cdr3_aa: CASTPGLAGDLIPTDTQYF
cdr3_nt: TGTGCCAGCACTCCGGGACTAGCGGGAGACCTTATACCCACAGATACGCAGTATTTT
v_call: TRBV21-1
clone_size: few
d_call: -
j_call: TRBJ2-3

cdr3_aa: CASSPKGLSTYEQYF
cdr3_nt: TGCGCCAGCAGCCCAAAGGGACTTTCCACCTACGAGCAGTACTTC
v_call: TRBV4-1
clone_size: -
d_call: -
j_call: TRBJ2-7

cdr3_aa: CASSLRATGGFGAFF
cdr3_nt: TGTGCCAGCAGCTTGAGAGCGACAGGGGGCTTTGGGGCTTTCTTT
v_call: TRBV7-8
clone_size: -
d_call: TRBD1
j_call: TRBJ1-1

cdr3_aa: CASSLALVRLEGQRYGYTF
cdr3_nt: TGTGCCAGCAGTTTGGCCTTGGTCCGCCTTGAAGGACAGAGGTATGGCTACACCTTC
v_call: TRBV28
clone_size: once
d_call: -
j_call: TRBJ1-2

cdr3_aa: CASSPRGGTEAFF
cdr3_nt: TGTGCCAGCAGCCCACGGGGGGGCACTGAAGCTTTCTTT
v_call: TRBV4-2
clone_size: -
d_call: -
j_call: TRBJ1-1

cdr3_aa: CASSLPGTGSGEQFF
cdr3_nt: TGTGCCAGTAGCTTACCCGGGACAGGGAGCGGTGAGCAGTTCTTC
v_call: TRBV19
clone_size: -
d_call: TRBD1
j_call: TRBJ2-1

cdr3_aa: CASSFNGRDGTGELFF
cdr3_nt: TGCGCCAGCAGCTTTAACGGGAGGGACGGCACCGGGGAGCTGTTTTTT
v_call: TRBV5-1
clone_size: -
d_call: TRBD2
j_call: TRBJ2-2

cdr3_aa: CASSVHFNEQFF
cdr3_nt: TGTGCCAGCAGTGTGCACTTCAATGAGCAGTTCTTC
v_call: TRBV2
clone_size: once
d_call: -
j_call: TRBJ2-1

cdr3_aa: CASSRAAMFNEQFF
cdr3_nt: TGTGCCAGCAGCCGTGCGGCCATGTTCAATGAGCAGTTCTTC
v_call: TRBV14
clone_size: -
d_call: -
j_call: TRBJ2-1

cdr3_aa: CASTELRMSSGANVLTF
cdr3_nt: TGTGCCAGTACCGAACTAAGAATGTCCTCTGGGGCCAACGTCCTGACTTTC
v_call: TRBV19
clone_size: -
d_call: -
j_call: TRBJ2-6

cdr3_aa: CASSTATGTGNNQPQHF
cdr3_nt: TGTGCCAGCTCAACCGCGACAGGGACAGGGAACAATCAGCCCCAGCATTTT
v_call: TRBV18
clone_size: -
d_call: TRBD1
j_call: TRBJ1-5

cdr3_aa: CAGGSGGSLYEQYF
cdr3_nt: TGTGCCGGGGGGTCGGGCGGGAGTCTCTACGAGCAGTACTTC
v_call: TRBV6-1
clone_size: -
d_call: TRBD2
j_call: TRBJ2-7

cdr3_aa: CASSEWGVYEQYF
cdr3_nt: TGTGCCAGCAGTGAATGGGGGGTCTACGAGCAGTACTTC
v_call: TRBV6-1
clone_size: -
d_call: -
j_call: TRBJ2-7

cdr3_aa: CASSSGTATNEKLFF
cdr3_nt: TGTGCCAGCAGCTCCGGGACTGCAACTAATGAAAAACTGTTTTTT
v_call: TRBV7-6
clone_size: -
d_call: -
j_call: TRBJ1-4

cdr3_aa: CASSPTGSDQGTEAFF
cdr3_nt: TGCGCCAGCAGCCCGACAGGGTCCGACCAGGGGACTGAAGCTTTCTTT
v_call: TRBV5-1
clone_size: -
d_call: TRBD1
j_call: TRBJ1-1

cdr3_aa: CSVESPPQGGTYEQYF
cdr3_nt: TGCAGCGTTGAAAGCCCCCCGCAGGGTGGGACTTACGAGCAGTACTTC
v_call: TRBV29-1
clone_size: once
d_call: -
j_call: TRBJ2-7

cdr3_aa: CASSGLAAYEQYF
cdr3_nt: TGTGCCAGTTCGGGACTAGCAGCCTACGAGCAGTACTTC
v_call: TRBV19
clone_size: -
d_call: TRBD2
j_call: TRBJ2-7

cdr3_aa: CASSPGGQGPGNTIYF
cdr3_nt: TGTGCCAGCTCACCAGGTGGACAGGGGCCGGGAAACACCATATATTTT
v_call: TRBV18
clone_size: -
d_call: TRBD1
j_call: TRBJ1-3

cdr3_aa: CASSPLDTGELFF
cdr3_nt: TGTGCCAGCAGCCCCCTAGACACCGGGGAGCTGTTTTTT
v_call: TRBV14
clone_size: -
d_call: -
j_call: TRBJ2-2

cdr3_aa: CASSYMGQGAGNTIYF
cdr3_nt: TGCGCCAGCAGCTATATGGGACAGGGGGCTGGAAACACCATATATTTT
v_call: TRBV5-1
clone_size: -
d_call: TRBD1
j_call: TRBJ1-3

cdr3_aa: CASSKSGGAVSEAFF
cdr3_nt: TGTGCCAGCTCAAAGTCAGGGGGCGCGGTTTCTGAAGCTTTCTTT
v_call: TRBV18
clone_size: -
d_call: TRBD1
j_call: TRBJ1-1

cdr3_aa: CASKARTGTYEQYF
cdr3_nt: TGTGCCAGCAAGGCCCGGACAGGGACCTACGAGCAGTACTTC
v_call: TRBV28
clone_size: -
d_call: TRBD1
j_call: TRBJ2-7

cdr3_aa: CASSKRASTDTQYF
cdr3_nt: TGTGCCAGCAGTAAGCGCGCTAGCACAGATACGCAGTATTTT
v_call: TRBV25-1
clone_size: -
d_call: -
j_call: TRBJ2-3

cdr3_aa: CASSGLAGTDTQYF
cdr3_nt: TGTGCCAGCAGCGGACTAGCGGGCACAGATACGCAGTATTTT
v_call: TRBV2
clone_size: -
d_call: TRBD2
j_call: TRBJ2-3

cdr3_aa: CASSVDLGTSGSYEQYF
cdr3_nt: TGTGCCAGCAGCGTAGATTTAGGGACTAGCGGGTCCTACGAGCAGTACTTC
v_call: TRBV9
clone_size: -
d_call: TRBD2
j_call: TRBJ2-7

cdr3_aa: CSVDPEGTFPGF
cdr3_nt: TGCAGCGTTGATCCGGAGGGGACTTTCCCTGGCTTC
v_call: TRBV29-1
clone_size: few
d_call: -
j_call: TRBJ1-2

cdr3_aa: CASSSLGDTEAFF
cdr3_nt: TGTGCCAGCAGTTCTCTGGGCGACACTGAAGCTTTCTTT
v_call: TRBV6-1
clone_size: -
d_call: -
j_call: TRBJ1-1